Given below is one T cell receptor (beta chain) in context. These data are taken from a study of blood T cell repertoires in COVID-19. Study information: The United States, Italy and Spain provided the acute and convalescent COVID-19 samples. PBMCs, B-cell-depleted T cells, or T cells provided the cDNA or gDNA that made up the material.

As processed by the authors: Nucleated cell number was recorded as an estimate derived from reference gene primer amplification. Profiled with immunoSEQ multiplex PCR; TCRdb holds only in-frame clones, not every one. The D gene and trimming were derived from the DNA, and the V and J assignments and clone size from that table. This sample has roughly 220,000 clones, with about nine tenths found just once. V gave up 5 bases and J gave up 6 bases; unmatched junction bases: 3. CDR3 length: 14 amino acids. Per the germline V gene, CDR1 is MNHEY and CDR2 is SMNVEV (reference sequence). Input material: peripheral blood. This TCR was sampled from a man older than 75 with acute or convalescent COVID-19. The V call is TRBV27, the J call TRBJ1-6; 8 bases map to TRBD1. Written as DNA, the CDR3 is TGTGCCAGCAGTCACGACAGGGGTAATTCACCCCTCCACTTT. As protein: CASSHDRGNSPLHF.